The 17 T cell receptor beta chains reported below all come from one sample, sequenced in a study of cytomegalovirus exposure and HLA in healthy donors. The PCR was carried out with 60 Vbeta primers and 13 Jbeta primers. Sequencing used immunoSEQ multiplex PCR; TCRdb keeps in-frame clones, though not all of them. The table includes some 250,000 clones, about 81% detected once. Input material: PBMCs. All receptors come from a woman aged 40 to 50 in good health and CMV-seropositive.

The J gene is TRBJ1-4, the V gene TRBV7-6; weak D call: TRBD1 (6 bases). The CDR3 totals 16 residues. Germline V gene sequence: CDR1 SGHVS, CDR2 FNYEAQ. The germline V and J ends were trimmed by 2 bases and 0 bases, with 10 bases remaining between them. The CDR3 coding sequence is TGTGCCAGCAGCTTACAGGGACACCCAACTAATGAAAAACTGTTTTTT. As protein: CASSLQGHPTNEKLFF. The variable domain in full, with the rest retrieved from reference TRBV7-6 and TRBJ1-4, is GAGVSQSPRYKVTKRGQDVALRCDPISGHVSLYWYRQALGQGPEFLTYFNYEAQQDKSGLPNDRFSAERPEGSISTLTIQRTEQRDSAMYRCASSLQGHPTNEKLFFGSGTQLSVL.

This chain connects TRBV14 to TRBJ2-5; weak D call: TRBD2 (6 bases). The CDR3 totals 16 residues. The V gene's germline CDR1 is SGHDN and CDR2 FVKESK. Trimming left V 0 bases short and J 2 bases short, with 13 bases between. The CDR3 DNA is TGTGCCAGCAGCCAAGATTTAAAGGGAGGACAAGAGACCCAGTACTTC. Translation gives CASSQDLKGGQETQYF. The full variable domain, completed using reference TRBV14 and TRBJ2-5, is EAGVTQFPSHSVIEKGQTVTLRCDPISGHDNLYWYRRVMGKEIKFLLHFVKESKQDESGMPNNRFLAERTGGTYSTLKVQPAELEDSGVYFCASSQDLKGGQETQYFGPGTRLLVL.

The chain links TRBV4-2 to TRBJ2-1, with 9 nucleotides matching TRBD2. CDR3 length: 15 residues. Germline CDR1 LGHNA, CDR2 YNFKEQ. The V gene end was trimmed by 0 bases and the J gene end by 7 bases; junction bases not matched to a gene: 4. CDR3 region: CASSQDSGRPNEQFF. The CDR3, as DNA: TGTGCCAGCAGCCAAGATAGCGGGAGACCGAATGAGCAGTTCTTC.

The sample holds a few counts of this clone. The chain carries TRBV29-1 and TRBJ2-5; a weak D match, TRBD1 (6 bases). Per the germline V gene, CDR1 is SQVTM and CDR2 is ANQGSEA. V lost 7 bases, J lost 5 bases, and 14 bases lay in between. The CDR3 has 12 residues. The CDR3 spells CSALQGPETQYF. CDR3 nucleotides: TGCAGCGCTCTACAGGGACCGGAGACCCAGTACTTC. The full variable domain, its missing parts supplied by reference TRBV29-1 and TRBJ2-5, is SAVISQKPSRDICQRGTSLTIQCQVDSQVTMMFWYRQQPGQSLTLIATANQGSEATYESGFVIDKFPISRPNLTFSTLTVSNMSPEDSSIYLCSALQGPETQYFGPGTRLLVL.

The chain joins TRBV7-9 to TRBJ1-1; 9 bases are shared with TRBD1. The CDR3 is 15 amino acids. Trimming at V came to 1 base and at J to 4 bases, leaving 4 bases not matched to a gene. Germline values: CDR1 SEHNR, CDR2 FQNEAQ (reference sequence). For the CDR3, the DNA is TGTGCCAGCAGCTTAGAGGGACAGGGAAGCACTGAAGCTTTCTTT. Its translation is CASSLEGQGSTEAFF. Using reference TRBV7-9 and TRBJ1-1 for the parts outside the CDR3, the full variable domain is DTGVSQNPRHKITKRGQNVTFRCDPISEHNRLYWYRQTLGQGPEFLTYFQNEAQLEKSRLLSDRFSAERPKGSFSTLEIQRTEQGDSAMYLCASSLEGQGSTEAFFGQGTRLTVV.

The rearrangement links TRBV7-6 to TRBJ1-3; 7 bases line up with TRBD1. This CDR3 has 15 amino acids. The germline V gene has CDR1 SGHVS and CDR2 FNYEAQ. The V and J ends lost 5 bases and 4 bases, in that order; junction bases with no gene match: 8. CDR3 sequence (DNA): TGTGCCAGCAGCATTAGACAGGGATCCGGAAACACCATATATTTT. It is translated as CASSIRQGSGNTIYF. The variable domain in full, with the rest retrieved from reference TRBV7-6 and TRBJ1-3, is GAGVSQSPRYKVTKRGQDVALRCDPISGHVSLYWYRQALGQGPEFLTYFNYEAQQDKSGLPNDRFSAERPEGSISTLTIQRTEQRDSAMYRCASSIRQGSGNTIYFGEGSWLTVV.

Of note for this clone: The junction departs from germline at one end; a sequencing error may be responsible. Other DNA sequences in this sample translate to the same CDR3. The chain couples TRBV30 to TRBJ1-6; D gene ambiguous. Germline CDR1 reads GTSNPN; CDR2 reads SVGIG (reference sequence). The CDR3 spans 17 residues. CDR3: CACEPRGSSSYNSPLHF. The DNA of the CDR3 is TGTGCCTGCGAACCCCGCGGGTCGAGCTCCTATAATTCCCCCCTCCACTTT.

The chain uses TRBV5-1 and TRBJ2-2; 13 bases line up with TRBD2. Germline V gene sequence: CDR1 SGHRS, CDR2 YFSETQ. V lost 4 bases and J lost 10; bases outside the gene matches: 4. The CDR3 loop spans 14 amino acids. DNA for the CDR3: TGCGCCAGCAGCGAAGGGACTAGCGGGACGGAGCTGTTTTTT. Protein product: CASSEGTSGTELFF.

The CDR3 sequence is CASRNSGSNYNEQFF. In DNA, the CDR3 is TGCGCCAGCAGAAATAGCGGGAGTAACTACAATGAGCAGTTCTTC. This chain links TRBV5-1 with TRBJ2-1; 9 nucleotides align to TRBD2. Germline V gene data show CDR1 as SGHRS and CDR2 as YFSETQ. Trimming cost V 5 bases and J 3 bases; bases outside gene matches: 6. The CDR3 runs to 15 residues.

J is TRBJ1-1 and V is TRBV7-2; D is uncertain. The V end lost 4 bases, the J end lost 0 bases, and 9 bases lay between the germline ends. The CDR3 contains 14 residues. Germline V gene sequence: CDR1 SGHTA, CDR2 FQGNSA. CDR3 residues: CASSSSFMNTEAFF. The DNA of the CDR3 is TGTGCCAGCAGCTCGAGTTTCATGAACACTGAAGCTTTCTTT.

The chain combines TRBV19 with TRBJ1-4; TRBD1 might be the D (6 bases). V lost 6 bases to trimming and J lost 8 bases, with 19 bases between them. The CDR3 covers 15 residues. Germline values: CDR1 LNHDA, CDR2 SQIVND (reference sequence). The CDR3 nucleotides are TGTGCCAGTAGCCCAGGGGCAGGGCGATCAGAAAAACTGTTTTTT. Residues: CASSPGAGRSEKLFF.

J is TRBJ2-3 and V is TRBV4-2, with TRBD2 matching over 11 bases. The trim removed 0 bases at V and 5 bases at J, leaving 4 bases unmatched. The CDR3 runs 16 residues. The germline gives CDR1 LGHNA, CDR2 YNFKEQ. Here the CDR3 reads CASSQESGLAGDTQYF. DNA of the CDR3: TGTGCCAGCAGCCAAGAGTCTGGACTAGCGGGAGATACGCAGTATTTT.

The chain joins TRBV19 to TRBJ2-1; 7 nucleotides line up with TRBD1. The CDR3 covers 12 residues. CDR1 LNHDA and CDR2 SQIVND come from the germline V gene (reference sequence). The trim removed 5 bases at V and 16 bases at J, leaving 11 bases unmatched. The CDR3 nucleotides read TGTGCCAGTAGTCCAGGAACCGGGACAGCCTTCTTC. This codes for CASSPGTGTAFF.

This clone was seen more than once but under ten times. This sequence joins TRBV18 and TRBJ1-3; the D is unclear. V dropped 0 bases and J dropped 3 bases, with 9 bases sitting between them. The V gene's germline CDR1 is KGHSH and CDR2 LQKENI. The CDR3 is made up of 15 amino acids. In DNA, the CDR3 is TGTGCCAGCTCACCACCAAGCTCGGGTGGAAACACCATATATTTT. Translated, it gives CASSPPSSGGNTIYF.

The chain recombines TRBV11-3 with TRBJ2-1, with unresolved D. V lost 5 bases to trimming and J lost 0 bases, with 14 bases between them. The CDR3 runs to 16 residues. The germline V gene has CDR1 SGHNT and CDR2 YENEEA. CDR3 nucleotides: TGTGCCAGCAGCCAGAGGTCCCAGAGCTCCTACAATGAGCAGTTCTTC. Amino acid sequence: CASSQRSQSSYNEQFF.

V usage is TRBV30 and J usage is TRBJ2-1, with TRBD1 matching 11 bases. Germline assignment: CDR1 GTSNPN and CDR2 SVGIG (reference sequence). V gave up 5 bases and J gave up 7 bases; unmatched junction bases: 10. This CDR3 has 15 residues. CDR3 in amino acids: CAWDRTGGAENEQFF. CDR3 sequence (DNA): TGTGCCTGGGATAGGACAGGGGGCGCGGAGAATGAGCAGTTCTTC.

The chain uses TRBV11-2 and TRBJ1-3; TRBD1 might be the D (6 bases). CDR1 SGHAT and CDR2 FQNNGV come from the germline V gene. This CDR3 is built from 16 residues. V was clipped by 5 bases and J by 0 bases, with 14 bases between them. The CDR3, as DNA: TGTGCCAGCAGCCCAGACAGGACCAGCTCTGGAAACACCATATATTTT. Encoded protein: CASSPDRTSSGNTIYF.